This T cell receptor (beta chain) stems from a study of T cell changes during pregnancy in multiple sclerosis. There are 15 residues in the CDR3. CDR1 is LGHNT and CDR2 is FRNRAP in the germline V gene. V was cut by 3 bases and J by 9 bases, with 18 bases left in between. Some clones are missing from TCRdb's copy, which holds only in-frame ones; the method was immunoSEQ multiplex PCR. The sample holds tens of thousands of clones; around nine tenths are singletons and the top ten take over 0.55%. This material consisted of CD4+ T cells from peripheral blood mononuclear cells, taken before pregnancy. V is TRBV12-5 and J is TRBJ2-1; TRBD1 is a possible D gene (8 bases). The clonotype originates from a female donor with multiple sclerosis, enrolled in a pregnancy study. CDR3 amino acids: CASGFLQGGTREQFF. As DNA, the CDR3 is TGTGCTAGTGGTTTCTTACAGGGGGGGACACGTGAGCAGTTCTTC.